The text below deals with one T cell receptor (beta chain). This entry comes from a study of control samples from healthy donors and cancer patients. V was cut by 1 base and J by 5 bases, with 11 bases left in between. Germline V gives CDR1 LGHNA, CDR2 YSLEER. The CDR3 consists of 14 residues. The repertoire was sequenced with immunoSEQ multiplex PCR; TCRdb's copy has only in-frame clones and lacks some. Here the sample spans about 57,000 clones, about 95% being singletons. This clonotype was sampled from a man aged 30 to 45 in good health. The material sequenced was blood. V gene TRBV4-3 combines with J gene TRBJ2-5, with D perhaps matching TRBD1 (5 bases). This CDR3 is CASSQVGAGETQYF. CDR3 in DNA: TGCGCCAGCAGCCAAGTTGGGGCCGGGGAGACCCAGTACTTC.